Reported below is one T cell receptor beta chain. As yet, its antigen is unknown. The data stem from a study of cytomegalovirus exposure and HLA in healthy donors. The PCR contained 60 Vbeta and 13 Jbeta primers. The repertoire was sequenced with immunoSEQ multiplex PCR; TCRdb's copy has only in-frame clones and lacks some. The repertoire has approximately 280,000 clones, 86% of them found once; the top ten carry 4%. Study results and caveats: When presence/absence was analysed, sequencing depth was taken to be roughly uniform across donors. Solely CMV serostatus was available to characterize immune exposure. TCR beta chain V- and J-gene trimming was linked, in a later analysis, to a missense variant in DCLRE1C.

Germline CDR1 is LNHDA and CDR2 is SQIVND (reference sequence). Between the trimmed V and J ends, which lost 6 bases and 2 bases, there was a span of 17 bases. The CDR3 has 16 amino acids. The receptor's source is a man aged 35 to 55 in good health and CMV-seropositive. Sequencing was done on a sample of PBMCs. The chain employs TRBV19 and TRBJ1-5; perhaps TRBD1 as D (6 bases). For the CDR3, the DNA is TGTGCCAGTAGCCGAACCGGGACATCAGGCAATCAGCCCCAGCATTTT. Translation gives CASSRTGTSGNQPQHF.